This entry concerns a single TCR beta chain. TCRdb keeps only in-frame clones here, not all; method: immunoSEQ multiplex PCR. The table lists more than 300,000 clones, 92% of them singletons. This record comes from a study of blood T cell repertoires in COVID-19. This CDR3 comprises 17 residues. Germline assignment: CDR1 SNHLY and CDR2 FYNNEI. The J segment lost 7 bases and the V segment lost 3 bases, leaving 13 bases of the junction unmatched. The sample taken for sequencing was PBMCs or T cells enriched from blood (not recorded which). The receptor was derived from a woman aged 25 to 39 who had recovered from COVID-19. The chain uses TRBV2 and TRBJ2-7, with TRBD1 matching 12 bases. The CDR3, as DNA: TGTGCCAGCAGTGACAAGATACCGGGACAGGGGGCTGGAGAGCAGTACTTC. Translating gives CASSDKIPGQGAGEQYF. Together with reference TRBV2 and TRBJ2-7, the CDR3 gives the full variable domain: EPEVTQTPSHQVTQMGQEVILRCVPISNHLYFYWYRQILGQKVEFLVSFYNNEISEKSEIFDDQFSVERPDGSNFTLKIRSTKLEDSAMYFCASSDKIPGQGAGEQYFGPGTRLTVT.